The 5 T cell receptor beta chains below all came from one sample that was sequenced in a study of PD-1 blockade in mismatch repair-deficient tumors. Assay used: immunoSEQ multiplex PCR; TCRdb lists only in-frame clones, some missing. The profile shows some 130,000 clones, around nine tenths of them singletons. The source was peripheral blood, collected approximately 72 weeks after starting pembrolizumab. The receptors here all came from an adult with mismatch repair-deficient cancer.

This chain uses TRBV4-1 with TRBJ1-5; D is undetermined. The CDR3 is 15 amino acids. The germline gives CDR1 MGHRA, CDR2 YSYEKL. The V and J ends lost 0 bases and 2 bases respectively, with 8 bases between them. CDR3 residues: CASSQESQGNQPQHF. CDR3 DNA sequence: TGCGCCAGCAGCCAAGAGTCCCAGGGCAATCAGCCCCAGCATTTT.

The chain links TRBV6-5 to TRBJ2-1, with TRBD2 matching 10 bases. The CDR3 runs 15 residues. After removal of 6 bases from V and 8 bases from J, the junction contained 10 bases not matched to a gene. From germline, CDR1 is MNHEY and CDR2 SVGAGI. The CDR3 bases are TGTGCCAGCAGACCCTTAGCGGGAGGTCGGGATGAGCAGTTCTTC. Amino acid sequence: CASRPLAGGRDEQFF.

V is TRBV7-2 and J is TRBJ2-2; a weak D match, TRBD2 (5 bases). Per the germline V gene, CDR1 is SGHTA and CDR2 is FQGNSA. The CDR3 runs to 14 residues. The V end was cut by 2 bases, the J end by 5 bases, with 9 bases between. This chain's CDR3 is CASSLLRGTGELFF. For the CDR3, the DNA is TGTGCCAGCAGCTTACTTCGAGGGACCGGGGAGCTGTTTTTT.

This CDR3 is CASSPTAGGSYEQYF. In nucleotides, the CDR3 is TGTGCCAGCTCACCAACGGCGGGAGGCTCCTACGAGCAGTACTTC. The chain links TRBV18 to TRBJ2-7; TRBD2 agrees at 8 bases. Germline CDR1 and CDR2: KGHSH and LQKENI. V dropped 2 bases and J dropped 0; count of bases not matched to a gene: 3. The CDR3 sequence is 15 residues long. The full variable domain, rest sourced from reference TRBV18 and TRBJ2-7, is NAGVMQNPRHLVRRRGQEARLRCSPMKGHSHVYWYRQLPEEGLKFMVYLQKENIIDESGMPKERFSAEFPKEGPSILRIQQVVRGDSAAYFCASSPTAGGSYEQYFGPGTRLTVT.

A single count supports this clone. V gene TRBV7-9 combines with J gene TRBJ2-7; D unclear. Per the germline V gene, CDR1 is SEHNR and CDR2 is FQNEAQ (reference sequence). This CDR3 spans 15 amino acids. Trimming left V 3 bases short and J 0 bases short, with 12 bases between. Written as DNA, the CDR3 is TGTGCCAGCAGCTTGTGGTCGTCTGACTCCTACGAGCAGTACTTC. Translated, it gives CASSLWSSDSYEQYF.